This TCR beta chain appears in the sequencing data of a study of STAT5B mutations in CD4+ large granular lymphocyte leukemia. In regard to this clone: Its target is not known.

Buffy coats from healthy blood donors served as controls. The study's findings and limits: Roughly a quarter of private leukemic clonotypes occurred rarely in other patients' non-leukemic repertoires. Patient CD4-sorted repertoires looked more clonal than healthy CD4+ repertoires, even without putative leukemic clones.

Under the authors' procedure: A productive frequency of 2.59 x 10-5 was the lowest detectable. Sequencing used immunoSEQ multiplex PCR; TCRdb keeps in-frame clones, though not all of them. The DNA gave D and trimming, while V, J and clone size come from that table. The sample carries tens of thousands of clones, roughly 83% recorded once. The specimen was CD4+ T cells from blood buffy coats. This clonotype originated in a human donor in good health.

In DNA, the CDR3 is TGTGCCAGCAGCCCCCGACTAGGAGGGGATACGCAGTATTTT. This translates into CASSPRLGGDTQYF. This chain joins TRBV6-6 and TRBJ2-3, with D possibly being TRBD2 (6 bases). CDR3 length: 14 amino acids. Germline V lookup: CDR1 MNHNY, CDR2 SVGAGI (reference sequence). Trimming left V 6 bases short and J 6 bases short, with 16 bases between.